This passage covers 2 T cell receptor beta chains from one sample sequenced in a study of shared clonotypes between healthy human individuals. Some clones are missing from TCRdb's copy, which holds only in-frame ones; the method was immunoSEQ multiplex PCR. Of hundreds of thousands of clones in the sample, around 92% are singletons; the top ten hold about 24%. The naive CD8 population came from CD45RO-negative cells selected for CCR7, without terminally differentiated effector memory CD45RA+ cells. The sequenced sample consisted of naive CD8+ T cells sorted from blood. These receptors came from a young man in good health.

The rearrangement joins TRBV27 to TRBJ2-7; D may correspond to TRBD1 or TRBD2 (5 bases each). With 2 bases removed from V and 6 bases from J, the gap between germline ends came to 11 bases. CDR3 length equals 13 residues. Germline V gene data show CDR1 as MNHEY and CDR2 as SMNVEV (reference sequence). The CDR3 protein is CASSLGGAGEQYF. The CDR3 nucleotides are TGTGCCAGCAGTTTAGGGGGAGCCGGCGAGCAGTACTTC.

DNA of the CDR3: TGTGCCAGCAGTGGGGCAGAAAGGATAGATACGCAGTATTTT. Translation gives CASSGAERIDTQYF. The rearrangement uses TRBV2 and TRBJ2-3; no reliable D call. The CDR3 is made up of 14 amino acids. Trimming took off 4 bases at V and 5 bases at J, with 13 bases between the two ends. The V gene's germline CDR1 is SNHLY and CDR2 FYNNEI.